This is a list of T cell receptor beta chains from one sample in a study of cytomegalovirus exposure and HLA in healthy donors. The repertoire was sequenced with immunoSEQ multiplex PCR; TCRdb's copy has only in-frame clones and lacks some. The sample lists 110,000 or so clones, around 69% seen once, with 15% to 20% in the top ten. The sequenced sample consisted of PBMCs. These receptors were obtained from a man in his fifties in good health and CMV-seropositive. The CDR3 runs from the conserved cysteine through the conserved F or W. The D gene is left open where the match is weak. Expanded clones get a size class; other rows say once, few or many, or leave the size out.

CASSLGDLNTEAFF TGTGCCAGCAGCTTAGGGGACTTAAACACTGAAGCTTTCTTT TRBJ1-1 TRBV7-2 NA NA
CASSPLAGDSYEQYF TGTGCCAGCTCACCATTAGCGGGGGACTCCTACGAGCAGTACTTC TRBJ2-7 TRBV18 TRBD2 NA
CASSPGTALGEQYF TGCGCCAGCAGCCCCGGGACAGCCCTAGGAGAGCAGTACTTC TRBJ2-7 TRBV5-1 TRBD1 NA
CASSSRGTDTQYF TGTGCCAGCAGCTCCCGGGGCACAGATACGCAGTATTTT TRBJ2-3 TRBV7-9 NA NA
CASSQGGRAGYGYTF TGTGCCAGCAGCCAAGGAGGGAGGGCAGGCTATGGCTACACCTTC TRBJ1-2 TRBV14 NA NA
CASKRKGENTEAFF TGTGCCAGCAAGCGCAAGGGGGAGAACACTGAAGCTTTCTTT TRBJ1-1 TRBV6-1 NA few
CASSDLGAGEKLFF TGTGCCAGCAGTGATTTGGGCGCGGGCGAAAAACTGTTTTTT TRBJ1-4 TRBV2 NA NA
CASKSDFATNEKLFF TGTGCCAGCAAATCGGACTTTGCAACTAATGAAAAACTGTTTTTT TRBJ1-4 TRBV27 NA NA
CASRVVQGTEAFF TGTGCCAGTAGGGTGGTTCAGGGTACTGAAGCTTTCTTT TRBJ1-1 TRBV19 NA NA
CASSSPTSGRTNEQFF TGTGCCAGCAGTTCCCCGACTAGCGGGAGGACCAATGAGCAGTTCTTC TRBJ2-1 TRBV28 TRBD2 NA
CASSSRLAGGELFF TGTGCCAGCAGCTCCAGACTAGCGGGGGGGGAGCTGTTTTTT TRBJ2-2 TRBV9 TRBD2 NA
CASSSDITTDTQYF TGCGCCAGCAGTAGTGACATAACCACAGATACGCAGTATTTT TRBJ2-3 TRBV10-1 NA NA
CSVEDTGSFGYTF TGCAGCGTTGAAGACACAGGGAGTTTTGGCTACACCTTC TRBJ1-2 TRBV29-1 NA once
CSARDRDEYF TGCAGCGCCCGGGACAGGGATGAGTACTTC TRBJ2-4 TRBV29-1 TRBD1 few
CAISETRQHEQYF TGTGCCATCAGTGAGACCCGACAGCACGAGCAGTACTTC TRBJ2-7 TRBV10-3 NA NA
CASSTRRGSNQPQHF TGTGCCAGCAGCACTCGACGGGGGTCGAATCAGCCCCAGCATTTT TRBJ1-5 TRBV6-5 NA NA
CASSPPRGIAGELFF TGCGCCAGCAGCCCGCCTAGAGGGATCGCCGGGGAGCTGTTTTTT TRBJ2-2 TRBV4-1 NA NA
CASSLELANNEQFF TGTGCCAGCAGCTTAGAACTAGCGAACAATGAGCAGTTCTTC TRBJ2-1 TRBV5-4 TRBD2 NA
CASRLHGGTEAFF TGTGCCAGCCGCCTTCACGGGGGGACTGAAGCTTTCTTT TRBJ1-1 TRBV5-8 NA NA
CASSSRGQSYEQYF TGTGCCAGCAGCTCAAGAGGACAGTCCTACGAGCAGTACTTC TRBJ2-7 TRBV7-2 NA NA
CASSYRTGRNEQYF TGTGCCAGCAGTTACAGGACAGGGAGGAACGAGCAGTACTTC TRBJ2-7 TRBV6-5 TRBD1 NA
CASRGTGGYEQYF TGTGCCAGCAGGGGGACAGGGGGTTACGAGCAGTACTTC TRBJ2-7 TRBV2 TRBD1 once
CASSRAPGQGATQPQHF TGTGCCAGCAGCCGGGCGCCGGGACAGGGGGCGACTCAGCCCCAGCATTTT TRBJ1-5 TRBV5-8 TRBD1 few
CASSSRYTDTQYF TGTGCCAGCAGCAGCCGCTACACAGATACGCAGTATTTT TRBJ2-3 TRBV7-9 NA NA
CASRKIAGGNTDTQYF TGCGCCAGCAGGAAGATAGCGGGAGGGAACACAGATACGCAGTATTTT TRBJ2-3 TRBV4-1 TRBD2 NA
CASSYQGENQPQHF TGCGCCAGCAGTTACCAGGGGGAGAATCAGCCCCAGCATTTT TRBJ1-5 TRBV10-2 TRBD1 NA
CASSDGPLPRTSGSSGELFF TGTGCCAGCAGCGACGGACCCCTCCCCCGGACTAGCGGGAGTAGCGGGGAGCTGTTTTTT TRBJ2-2 TRBV5-8 TRBD2 NA
CSVGVWTSGPSPGADTQYF TGCAGCGTTGGGGTGTGGACTAGCGGACCTTCGCCCGGGGCAGATACGCAGTATTTT TRBJ2-3 TRBV29-1 TRBD2 NA
CASSIRGQGSNQPQHF TGTGCCAGTAGTATTAGGGGACAGGGGAGCAATCAGCCCCAGCATTTT TRBJ1-5 TRBV19 TRBD1 NA